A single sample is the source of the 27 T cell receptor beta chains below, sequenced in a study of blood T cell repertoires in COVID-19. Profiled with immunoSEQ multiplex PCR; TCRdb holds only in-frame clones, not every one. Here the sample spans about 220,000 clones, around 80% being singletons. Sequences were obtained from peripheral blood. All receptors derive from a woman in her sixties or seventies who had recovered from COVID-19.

The CDR3 reads CASSPHTDTQYF. The CDR3 DNA reads TGTGCCAGCAGTCCCCACACAGATACGCAGTATTTT. The chain employs TRBV28 and TRBJ2-3; D unclear. V shed 5 bases and J shed 2 bases, with 5 bases lying between them. The CDR3 loop spans 12 amino acids. CDR1 and CDR2 (germline): MDHEN, SYDVKM.

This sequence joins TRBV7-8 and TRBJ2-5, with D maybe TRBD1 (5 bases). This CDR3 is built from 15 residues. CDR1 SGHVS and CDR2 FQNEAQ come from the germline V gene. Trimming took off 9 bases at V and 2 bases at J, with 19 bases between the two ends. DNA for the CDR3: TGTGCCAGTTCTATTGGGGTCAGGGCGCAAGAGACCCAGTACTTC. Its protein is CASSIGVRAQETQYF.

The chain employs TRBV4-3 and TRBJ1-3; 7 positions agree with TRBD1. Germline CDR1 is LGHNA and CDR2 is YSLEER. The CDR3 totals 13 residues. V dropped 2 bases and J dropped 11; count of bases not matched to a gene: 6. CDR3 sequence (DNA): TGCGCCAGCAGCCAAAATGACAGGGACCCCATATATTTT. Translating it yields CASSQNDRDPIYF.

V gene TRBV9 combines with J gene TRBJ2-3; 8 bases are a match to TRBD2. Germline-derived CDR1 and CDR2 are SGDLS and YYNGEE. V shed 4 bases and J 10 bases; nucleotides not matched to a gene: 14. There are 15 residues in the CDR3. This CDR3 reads CASSPQAGGRRAQYF. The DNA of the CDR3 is TGTGCCAGCAGCCCCCAGGCGGGGGGCCGGAGAGCGCAGTATTTT.

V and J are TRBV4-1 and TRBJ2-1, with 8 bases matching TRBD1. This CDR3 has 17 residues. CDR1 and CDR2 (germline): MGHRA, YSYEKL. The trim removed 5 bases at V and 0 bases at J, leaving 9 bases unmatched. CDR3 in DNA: TGCGCCAGCAGCGCGTATCGGACAGGGAGCTCCTACAATGAGCAGTTCTTC. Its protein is CASSAYRTGSSYNEQFF.

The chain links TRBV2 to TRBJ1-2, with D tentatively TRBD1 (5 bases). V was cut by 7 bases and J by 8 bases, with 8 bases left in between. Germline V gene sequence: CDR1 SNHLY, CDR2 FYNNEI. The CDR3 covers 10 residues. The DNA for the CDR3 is TGTGCCAGCACAGGGTGGGGCTACACCTTC. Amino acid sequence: CASTGWGYTF.

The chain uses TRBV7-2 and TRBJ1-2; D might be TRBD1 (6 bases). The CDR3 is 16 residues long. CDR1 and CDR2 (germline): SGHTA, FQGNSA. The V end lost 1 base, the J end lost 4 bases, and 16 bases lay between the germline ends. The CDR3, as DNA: TGTGCCAGCAGCTTAGAAACAGGGAGGGCGGCCTATGGCTACACCTTC. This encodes CASSLETGRAAYGYTF.

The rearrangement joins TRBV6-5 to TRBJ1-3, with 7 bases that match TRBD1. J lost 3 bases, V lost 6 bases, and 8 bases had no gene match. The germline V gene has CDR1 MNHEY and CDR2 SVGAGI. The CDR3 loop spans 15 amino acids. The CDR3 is CASRVDRLSGNTIYF. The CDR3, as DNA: TGTGCCAGCAGAGTGGACAGGCTAAGTGGAAACACCATATATTTT.

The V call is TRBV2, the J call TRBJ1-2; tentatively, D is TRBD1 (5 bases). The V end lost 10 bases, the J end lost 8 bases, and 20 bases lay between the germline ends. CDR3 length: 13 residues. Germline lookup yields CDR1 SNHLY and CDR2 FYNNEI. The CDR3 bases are TGTGCCACAGCGAAGGGCAGGGAAGAGGGCTACACCTTC. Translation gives CATAKGREEGYTF.

CDR3 coding DNA: TGTGCCACCAGCAGAGATTGGTCATTAACCTACTCAGCGGGGGGGTTTCCCGAGCAGTACTTC. Residues: CATSRDWSLTYSAGGFPEQYF. J is TRBJ2-7 and V is TRBV15; 10 positions match TRBD2. The CDR3 contains 21 residues. Germline V CDR1 and CDR2: LNHNV, YYDKDF (reference sequence). After removal of 0 bases from V and 6 bases from J, the junction contained 23 bases not matched to a gene. The whole variable domain, remainder taken from reference TRBV15 and TRBJ2-7, is DAMVIQNPRYQVTQFGKPVTLSCSQTLNHNVMYWYQQKSSQAPKLLFHYYDKDFNNEADTPDNFQSRRPNTSFCFLDIRSPGLGDTAMYLCATSRDWSLTYSAGGFPEQYFGPGTRLTVT.

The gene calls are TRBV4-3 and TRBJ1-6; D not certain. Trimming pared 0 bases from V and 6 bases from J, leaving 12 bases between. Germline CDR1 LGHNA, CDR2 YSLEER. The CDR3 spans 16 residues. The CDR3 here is CASSQEEPRFNSPLHF. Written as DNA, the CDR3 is TGCGCCAGCAGCCAAGAAGAGCCGCGTTTTAATTCACCCCTCCACTTT.

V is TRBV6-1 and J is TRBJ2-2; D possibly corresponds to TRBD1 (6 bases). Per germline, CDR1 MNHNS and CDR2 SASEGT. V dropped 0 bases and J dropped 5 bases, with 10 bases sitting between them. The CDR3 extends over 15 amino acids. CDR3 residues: CASSEAAGVTGELFF. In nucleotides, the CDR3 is TGTGCCAGCAGTGAAGCAGCAGGGGTGACCGGGGAGCTGTTTTTT.

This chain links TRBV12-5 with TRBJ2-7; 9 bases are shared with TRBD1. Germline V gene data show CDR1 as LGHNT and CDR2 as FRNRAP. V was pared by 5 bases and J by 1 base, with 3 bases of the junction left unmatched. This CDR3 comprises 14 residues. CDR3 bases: TGTGCTAGTGGTGGGACAGGGTGGTCCTACGAGCAGTACTTC. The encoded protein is CASGGTGWSYEQYF.

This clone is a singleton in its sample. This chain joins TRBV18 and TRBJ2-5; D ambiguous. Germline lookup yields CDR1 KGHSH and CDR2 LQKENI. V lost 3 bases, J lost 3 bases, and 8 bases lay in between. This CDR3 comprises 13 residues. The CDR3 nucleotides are TGTGCCAGCTCACCCGCGGTAAAAGAGACCCAGTACTTC. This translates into CASSPAVKETQYF. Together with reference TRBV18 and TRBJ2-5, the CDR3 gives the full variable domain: NAGVMQNPRHLVRRRGQEARLRCSPMKGHSHVYWYRQLPEEGLKFMVYLQKENIIDESGMPKERFSAEFPKEGPSILRIQQVVRGDSAAYFCASSPAVKETQYFGPGTRLLVL.

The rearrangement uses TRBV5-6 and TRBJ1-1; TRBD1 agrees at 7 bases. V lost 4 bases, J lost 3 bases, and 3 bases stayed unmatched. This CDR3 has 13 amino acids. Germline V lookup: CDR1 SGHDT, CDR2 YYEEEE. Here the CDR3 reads CASSATGYTEAFF. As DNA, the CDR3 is TGTGCCAGCAGCGCGACAGGGTACACTGAAGCTTTCTTT.

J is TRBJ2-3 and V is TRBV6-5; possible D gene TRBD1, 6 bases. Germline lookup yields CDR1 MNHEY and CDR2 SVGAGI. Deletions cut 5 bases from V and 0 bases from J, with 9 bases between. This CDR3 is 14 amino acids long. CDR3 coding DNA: TGTGCCAGCAGTCAGACAGGTAGCACAGATACGCAGTATTTT. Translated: CASSQTGSTDTQYF.

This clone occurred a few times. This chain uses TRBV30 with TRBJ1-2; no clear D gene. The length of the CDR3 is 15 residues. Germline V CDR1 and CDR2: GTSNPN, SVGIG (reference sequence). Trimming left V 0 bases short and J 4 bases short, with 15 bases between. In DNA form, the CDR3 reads TGTGCCTGGAGTGTACCCATGAGGGCTACCTATGGCTACACCTTC. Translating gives CAWSVPMRATYGYTF.

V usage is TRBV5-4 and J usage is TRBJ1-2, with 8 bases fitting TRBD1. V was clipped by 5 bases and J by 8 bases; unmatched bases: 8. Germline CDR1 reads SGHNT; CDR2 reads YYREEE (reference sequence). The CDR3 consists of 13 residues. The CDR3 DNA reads TGTGCCAGCAGACAGGACAGGGTGGTCGGCTACACCTTC. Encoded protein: CASRQDRVVGYTF.

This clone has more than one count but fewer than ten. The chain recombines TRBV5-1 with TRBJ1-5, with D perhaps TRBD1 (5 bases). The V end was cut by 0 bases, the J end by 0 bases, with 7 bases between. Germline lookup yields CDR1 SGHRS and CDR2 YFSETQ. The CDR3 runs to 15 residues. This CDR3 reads CASSLEGYSNQPQHF. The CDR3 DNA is TGCGCCAGCAGCTTGGAGGGGTATAGCAATCAGCCCCAGCATTTT.

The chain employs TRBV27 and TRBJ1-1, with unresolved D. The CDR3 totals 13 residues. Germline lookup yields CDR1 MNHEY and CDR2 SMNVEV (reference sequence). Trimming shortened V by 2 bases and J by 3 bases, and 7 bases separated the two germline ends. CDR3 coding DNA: TGTGCCAGCAGTTTAAAGAGGGACACTGAAGCTTTCTTT. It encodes CASSLKRDTEAFF.

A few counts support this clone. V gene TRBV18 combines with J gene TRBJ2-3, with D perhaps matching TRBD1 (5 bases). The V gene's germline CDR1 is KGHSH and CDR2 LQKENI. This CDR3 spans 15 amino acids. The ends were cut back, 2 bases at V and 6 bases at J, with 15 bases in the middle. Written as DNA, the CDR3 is TGTGCCAGCTCACCAAGGCAGGGTCTATCGGATACGCAGTATTTT. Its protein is CASSPRQGLSDTQYF.

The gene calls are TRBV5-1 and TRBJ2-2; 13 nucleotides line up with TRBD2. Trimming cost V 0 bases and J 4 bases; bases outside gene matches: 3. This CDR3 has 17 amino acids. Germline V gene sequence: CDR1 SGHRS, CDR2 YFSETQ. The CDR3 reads CASSLVGLAGLTGELFF. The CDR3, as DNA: TGCGCCAGCAGCTTGGTGGGACTAGCGGGGCTCACCGGGGAGCTGTTTTTT.

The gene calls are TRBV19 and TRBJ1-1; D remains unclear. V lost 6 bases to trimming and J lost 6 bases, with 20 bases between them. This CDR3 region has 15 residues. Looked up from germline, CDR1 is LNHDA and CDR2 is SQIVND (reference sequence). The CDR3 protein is CASSTFALEPSEAFF. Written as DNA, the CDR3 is TGTGCCAGTAGCACCTTCGCCCTAGAGCCGTCTGAAGCTTTCTTT.

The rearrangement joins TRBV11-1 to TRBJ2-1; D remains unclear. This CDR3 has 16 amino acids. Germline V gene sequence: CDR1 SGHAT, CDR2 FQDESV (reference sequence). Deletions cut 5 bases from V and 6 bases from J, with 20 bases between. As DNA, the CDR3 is TGTGCCAGCAGCCCCCCCGAGCGAGGTATGGGCAATGAGCAGTTCTTC. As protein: CASSPPERGMGNEQFF.

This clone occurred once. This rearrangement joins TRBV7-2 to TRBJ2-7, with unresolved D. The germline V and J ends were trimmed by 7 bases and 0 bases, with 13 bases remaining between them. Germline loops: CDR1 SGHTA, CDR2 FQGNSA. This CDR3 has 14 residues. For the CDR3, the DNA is TGTGCCAGCACCTACGCAGCGATCTCCTACGAGCAGTACTTC. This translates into CASTYAAISYEQYF.

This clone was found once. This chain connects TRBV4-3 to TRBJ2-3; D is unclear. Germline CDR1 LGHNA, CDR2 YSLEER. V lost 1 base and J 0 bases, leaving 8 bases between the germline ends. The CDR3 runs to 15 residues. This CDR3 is CASSQGRGSTDTQYF. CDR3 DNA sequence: TGCGCCAGCAGCCAAGGTCGCGGTAGCACAGATACGCAGTATTTT.

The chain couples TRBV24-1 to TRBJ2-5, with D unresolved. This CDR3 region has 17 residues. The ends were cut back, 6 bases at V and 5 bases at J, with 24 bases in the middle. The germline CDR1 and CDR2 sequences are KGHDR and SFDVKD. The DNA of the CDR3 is TGTGCCACCAGTCCTTTTCGGCTACACAGCACGCCGGAGACCCAGTACTTC. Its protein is CATSPFRLHSTPETQYF.